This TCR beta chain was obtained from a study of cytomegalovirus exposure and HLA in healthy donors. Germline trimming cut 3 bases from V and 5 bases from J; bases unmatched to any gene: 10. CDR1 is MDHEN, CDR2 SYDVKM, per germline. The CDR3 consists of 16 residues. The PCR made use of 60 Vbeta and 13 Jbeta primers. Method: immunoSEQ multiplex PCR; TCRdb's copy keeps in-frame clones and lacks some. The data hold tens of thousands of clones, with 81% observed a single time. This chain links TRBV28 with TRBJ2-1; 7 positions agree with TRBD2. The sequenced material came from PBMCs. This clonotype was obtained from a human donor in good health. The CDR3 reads CASSFSGLGDHNEQFF. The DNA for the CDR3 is TGTGCCAGCAGTTTCTCCGGACTAGGGGACCACAATGAGCAGTTCTTC.